The rows below give T cell receptor beta chains drawn from one sample of a study of cytomegalovirus exposure and HLA in healthy donors. Sequencing was performed with immunoSEQ multiplex PCR; in TCRdb, only in-frame clones are kept and a portion is missing. This table has 150,000 to 200,000 clones, around 81% appearing once. The sample was PBMCs. These receptor sequences come from a man aged 30 to 45 in good health and CMV-seronegative. Both conserved end residues are part of each CDR3. D genes are given only for firm matches. Clone size is given for some rows only: seen once, a few or many times, or a class if the clone is expanded.

clone_size j_call v_call d_call cdr3_nt cdr3_aa
- TRBJ1-1 TRBV28 TRBD1 TGTGCCAGCAGCGTGACAGGGAGGGCTTTCTTT CASSVTGRAFF
- TRBJ2-1 TRBV11-2 - TGTGCCAGCAGCTTAGGTCCCATTGAGCAGTTCTTC CASSLGPIEQFF
- TRBJ1-1 TRBV11-2 - TGTGCCAGCAGCTTAGCCCAGGGCGCCACTGAAGCTTTCTTT CASSLAQGATEAFF
- TRBJ2-7 TRBV11-3 - TGTGCCAGCAGCTTAGGTCCAGCGGAAAACTCCTACGAGCAGTACTTC CASSLGPAENSYEQYF
- TRBJ2-3 TRBV5-1 TRBD2 TGCGCCAGCAGCCCTCGACTAGCGGGAGGGCCCCCAGATACGCAGTATTTT CASSPRLAGGPPDTQYF
few TRBJ1-5 TRBV6-1 - TGTGCCAGCAGTGACGGACAAGCTTATCAGCCCCAGCATTTT CASSDGQAYQPQHF
few TRBJ1-5 TRBV5-4 - TGTGCCAGCAGCTTGGGGCCGATCGATCAGCCCCAGCATTTT CASSLGPIDQPQHF
- TRBJ2-7 TRBV11-3 TRBD2 TGTGCCAGCAGCTTAATGTACCGGGAGGGCGAGCAGTACTTC CASSLMYREGEQYF
- TRBJ2-5 TRBV2 TRBD2 TGTGCCAGCAGTGGACCCCGACATATGGCTAGCGGGATGGAGACCCAGTACTTC CASSGPRHMASGMETQYF
- TRBJ1-1 TRBV2 - TGTGCCAGCAGCAAGGAACGGGACACTGAAGCTTTCTTT CASSKERDTEAFF
few TRBJ1-2 TRBV6-6 TRBD1 TGTGCCAGCAGACCGGGACAGGGGTCTAGCTATGGCTACACCTTC CASRPGQGSSYGYTF
- TRBJ1-3 TRBV2 - TGTGCCAGCAGTGGAGGGCTCGCCTGGGGAAACACCATATATTTT CASSGGLAWGNTIYF
- TRBJ2-2 TRBV7-3 TRBD1 TGTGCCAGCAGCTCCTCGGGACAGGGGGCAACCGGGGAGCTGTTTTTT CASSSSGQGATGELFF
few TRBJ2-7 TRBV27 TRBD1 TGTGCCAGCAGTTCTGCTCGGACAGGGGAAGTCACAGGGCGCGAGCAGTACTTC CASSSARTGEVTGREQYF
once TRBJ1-5 TRBV10-2 - TGCGCCAGCAGTGAATTTCAGGGGATAAATCAGCCCCAGCATTTT CASSEFQGINQPQHF
- TRBJ2-7 TRBV7-8 - TGTGCCAGCGTCGGGCGGGGTACCTACGAGCAGTACTTC CASVGRGTYEQYF
- TRBJ2-1 TRBV6-1 - TGTGCCATTACTACCAACCACAATGAGCAGTTCTTC CAITTNHNEQFF
once TRBJ1-4 TRBV28 - TGTGCCAGCAGTAACCCGGGGGGGACGGCTAATGAAAAACTGTTTTTT CASSNPGGTANEKLFF
- TRBJ1-1 TRBV5-6 - TGTGCCAGCAGCTTCGGGGGGGGGAACACTGAAGCTTTCTTT CASSFGGGNTEAFF
- TRBJ2-3 TRBV5-4 TRBD2 TGTGCCAGCAGCCACGAACCCGGGAGGACAGATACGCAGTATTTT CASSHEPGRTDTQYF
- TRBJ2-3 TRBV5-1 TRBD1 TGCGCCAGCAGCCATCCGGGACAGGGGGCCCTTTCTCCCACAGATACGCAGTATTTT CASSHPGQGALSPTDTQYF
- TRBJ1-5 TRBV28 TRBD1 TGTGCCACCGTTCGGACAGGGGGATTAGATCAGCCCCAGCATTTT CATVRTGGLDQPQHF
- TRBJ2-1 TRBV2 TRBD2 TGTGCCAGCAGTGCACTAGCGGGGGGTGCCCTTACGTTCTTC CASSALAGGALTFF
- TRBJ2-5 TRBV11-2 TRBD1 TGTGCCAGCAGCTCGTGGAGACAGGGGGGAGAGACCCAGTACTTC CASSSWRQGGETQYF
- TRBJ2-7 TRBV28 TRBD1 TGTGCCAGCAGTCCCCTTGCAGGGGGATTCGGTTTTTACGAGCAGTACTTC CASSPLAGGFGFYEQYF
- TRBJ2-3 TRBV5-4 - TGTGCCAGCAGCTTGCAGGGTGGTACAGATACGCAGTATTTT CASSLQGGTDTQYF
- TRBJ2-5 TRBV15 - TGTGCCACCAGCAGAGGTTTAGACAGGTTGGAGACCCAGTACTTC CATSRGLDRLETQYF
- TRBJ1-6 TRBV6-1 - TGTGCCAGCAGTGATACCCCTTCTTATGGGGCTGGAACCTATAATTCACCCCTCCACTTT CASSDTPSYGAGTYNSPLHF
few TRBJ2-2 TRBV29-1 TRBD1 TGCAGCGTGACCGGGACAGGGGTACCGGGGGAGCTGTTTTTT CSVTGTGVPGELFF
- TRBJ2-1 TRBV2 - TGTGCCAGCATTAAAGACGGGAGCTCCTACAATGAGCAGTTCTTC CASIKDGSSYNEQFF
once TRBJ2-5 TRBV2 TRBD1 TGTGCCAGCAGTCCCGACAGGGAAGAGACCCAGTACTTC CASSPDREETQYF
- TRBJ2-1 TRBV7-9 TRBD2 TGTGCCAGCAGCTTAGGTCTAGCGGGAGAATTATATGAGCAGTTCTTC CASSLGLAGELYEQFF
- TRBJ2-5 TRBV2 TRBD1 TGTGCCAGCAGTGAGGGACAGGGGGTAACGTCCCAGTACTTC CASSEGQGVTSQYF
- TRBJ2-2 TRBV19 TRBD2 TGTGCCAGTAGTGACCCGGGTAGCGGGAGGGGTATGAGGGAGCTGTTTTTT CASSDPGSGRGMRELFF
few TRBJ2-3 TRBV27 TRBD1 TGTGCCAGCAGTTTCGGACAGGGCCCCGATACGCAGTATTTT CASSFGQGPDTQYF
- TRBJ1-3 TRBV7-9 TRBD1 TGTGCCAGCAGCTTACGACAGGGGCATGGAAACACCATATATTTT CASSLRQGHGNTIYF
- TRBJ2-2 TRBV19 - TGTGCCAGTAGTATAGCACCTAGGGGGACCGGGGAGCTGTTTTTT CASSIAPRGTGELFF
- TRBJ2-1 TRBV27 - TGTGCCAGCATGACGGAGTGGGCAGGGGTGCCCGACAATGAGCAGTTCTTC CASMTEWAGVPDNEQFF
- TRBJ1-2 TRBV6-5 TRBD1 TGTGCCAGCAGGAGGACAGGGGAAGGCTACACCTTC CASRRTGEGYTF
- TRBJ1-1 TRBV30 - TGTGCCTGGGCGGGGAAACTGAACACTGAAGCTTTCTTT CAWAGKLNTEAFF
- TRBJ2-1 TRBV7-9 TRBD2 TGTGCCAGCAGCTTGAAAAGCGGGAGGGCCAATGAGCAGTTCTTC CASSLKSGRANEQFF
- TRBJ2-3 TRBV10-1 - TGCGCCAGCAGTGAGGGGGCGAGAGATACGCAGTATTTT CASSEGARDTQYF
- TRBJ2-1 TRBV2 TRBD2 TGTGCCAGCACTAGCGGTCTTTCCTACAATGAGCAGTTCTTC CASTSGLSYNEQFF
- TRBJ2-1 TRBV28 TRBD2 TGTGCCAGCAGTTTATTTTCGGGAGGAAGGAATGAGCAGTTCTTC CASSLFSGGRNEQFF
once TRBJ1-4 TRBV30 - TGTGCCTGGGGCGCCGGGAATCCAACTAATGAAAAACTGTTTTTT CAWGAGNPTNEKLFF
- TRBJ2-3 TRBV7-3 TRBD1 TGTGCCAGCAGAGACAGGGGGCTCGAGACAGATACGCAGTATTTT CASRDRGLETDTQYF
few TRBJ1-1 TRBV5-1 TRBD1 TGCGCCAGCAGCTCACAGGGGGGGAACACTGAAGCTTTCTTT CASSSQGGNTEAFF
- TRBJ1-2 TRBV29-1 - TGCAGCGTTGATAACCGGTCTAACTATGGCTACACCTTC CSVDNRSNYGYTF
- TRBJ2-1 TRBV7-2 TRBD2 TGTGCCAGCAGCCTCCAACCGGGGCTAGCGGGAGGGGAGCAGTTCTTC CASSLQPGLAGGEQFF